The present TCR beta chain was sequenced within a study of response to subunit inactivated influenza vaccine (dated by TCRdb to about 2018). General notes on the study: Deep quantitative T cell receptor repertoire profiling was used in the study to track responses to a trivalent subunit inactivated influenza vaccine. General findings and caveats noted by the study authors: It was suggested by the authors that each seasonal influenza vaccination may recruit only a limited number of new T cells.

This clonotype was counted many times. The antigen this receptor binds is unknown. There are no base qualities to consult, and no much larger clone falls within one base. Libraries were constructed by RT-PCR. Instrument on record: Illumina HiSeq 2500. TCRdb itself trimmed the public reads at Q25 with fastp, ran MiXCR and retained productive beta chains. When rows share a CDR3 protein, they turn into one entry using the most common DNA and genes. The table for this sample lists about 500,000 distinct CDR3 sequences; 10% to 15% of them were counted only once. Around 13% of the sample is taken by the ten largest. The germline V gene encodes CDR1 SGHRS and CDR2 YFSETQ. The trim is 7 bases for V and 1 base for J, with a gap of 14 bases between the germline ends. Including the terminal cysteine and phenylalanine, the CDR3 comprises 14 residues. Of all the DNA, just the CDR3 is kept, 42 bases in frame from base 1.

The meaning of the sample's time point label: approximately 40 days after influenza vaccine administration. This chain joins TRBV5-1 to TRBJ1-1; no D segment can be confidently identified. This sequence originates from a man in his fifties or sixties who received an inactivated influenza vaccine. Donor details come from another sample of the same person, matched by shared clones. The sample was PBMCs from blood, taken 45 days after vaccination. Here is the DNA: TGCGCCAGCCATCCGGACGGTTCGAACACTGAAGCTTTCTTT. Its protein reads: CASHPDGSNTEAFF.